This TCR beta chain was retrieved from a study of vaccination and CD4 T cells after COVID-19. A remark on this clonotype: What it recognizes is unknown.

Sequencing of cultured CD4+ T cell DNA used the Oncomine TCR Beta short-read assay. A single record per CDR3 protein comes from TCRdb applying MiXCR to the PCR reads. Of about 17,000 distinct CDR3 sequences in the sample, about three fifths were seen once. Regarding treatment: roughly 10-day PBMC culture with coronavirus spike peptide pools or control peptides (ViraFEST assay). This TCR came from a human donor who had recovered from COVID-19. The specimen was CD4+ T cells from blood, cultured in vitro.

DNA of the CDR3: TGTGCCAGTAGTCCCGGGCCCCCCCTGACCAATCAGCCCCAGCATTTT. Residues: CASSPGPPLTNQPQHF. The chain combines TRBV12-3 or TRBV12-4 with TRBJ1-5; D not resolved. Trimming shortened V by 9 bases and J by 3 bases, and 21 bases separated the two germline ends. The CDR3 is 16 residues long.